This section outlines one TCR beta chain sequence together with its context. There is no known antigen for this receptor. Per-nucleotide qualities are absent, and no much larger clonotype sits a single base away. The data originate from a study of blood T cell repertoires in COVID-19 (dated by TCRdb to 2019 to 2021). For context, the study as a whole: The collaborator samples originated in the United States, Italy and Spain and spanned the acute and convalescent phases of COVID-19. Samples were obtained from the ongoing ImmuneRACE study (first 160 participants) and from 950 to 1,500 subjects provided by 6 global collaborators. Sample metadata almost always included a de-identified subject ID, COVID-19 status, age in years and sex. The material from the prospective study consisted of cDNA or gDNA derived from T cells, B-cell-depleted T cells, or PBMCs. The dataset comprised deeply sampled blood TCRbeta repertoires from subjects exposed to, actively infected with, or recovered from COVID-19. The repertoires were released in a freely available public database meant as a resource for research on the immune response to SARS-CoV-2. Where available, HLA class I and class II types were obtained from metadata supplied by the sample provider rather than from assay-based typing. The research as a whole found: The quantity of clinical and demographic metadata differed by source and by participant and was supplied without curation.

The immunoSEQ Assay, a bias-controlled multiplex PCR, was used to amplify TCRbeta CDR3 regions from genomic DNA. Processing in the source paper ran as follows. The number of nucleated cells in each sample was estimated from the amplification of reference gene primers within the assay. To quantify the absolute abundance of each unique TCRbeta CDR3 rearrangement, sequence reads were collapsed and filtered. For each sample, productive Simpson clonality was calculated as the square root of Simpson's diversity index over productive rearrangements. Held by TCRdb, this immuneACCESS table contains in-frame sequences only and omits some clones. Under half of the omission traces to an unresolved V gene where checked; the cause of the rest is unknown. The V and J calls and clone size are taken from that table; D and trimming were inferred from the DNA. Recorded for this sample are about 58,000 clones; 75% to 90% of them occurred a single time. The top ten clones comprise roughly 15% of the sample.

The collaborating institutions used their own protocols to collect whole blood in K2EDTA tubes. For TCRbeta analysis, collaborators shipped samples in one of three forms: frozen whole blood, isolated PBMCs, or DNA extracted from either of those sample types. This receptor was obtained from a human donor in a cohort sampled during active COVID-19. The sample comprised peripheral blood.

Here the CDR3 is given as CASSLEQGGSGELFF. The DNA reads as follows: TGCGCCAGCAGCTTGGAGCAGGGTGGCTCCGGGGAGCTGTTTTTT. The chain is made from TRBV5-1 and TRBJ2-2; TRBD1 is a weak D gene call, 5 bases matching. The CDR3 runs 15 amino acids, cysteine and phenylalanine included. The kept DNA is CDR3 alone, 45 bases in frame from the first base. The V and J ends are trimmed by 0 bases and 6 bases, leaving 12 bases between them. CDR1 and CDR2 are read off the germline V gene as SGHRS and YFSETQ.